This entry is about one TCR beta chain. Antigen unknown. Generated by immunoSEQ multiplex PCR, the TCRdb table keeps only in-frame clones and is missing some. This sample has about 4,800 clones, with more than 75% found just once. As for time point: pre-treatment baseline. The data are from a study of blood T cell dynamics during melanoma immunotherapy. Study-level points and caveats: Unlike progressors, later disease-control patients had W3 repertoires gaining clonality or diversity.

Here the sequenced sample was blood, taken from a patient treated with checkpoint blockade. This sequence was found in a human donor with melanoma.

As DNA, the CDR3 is TGTGCCAGTAGTGGCGGCAGGGATAATTCACCCCTCCACTTT. Translating it yields CASSGGRDNSPLHF. The rearrangement links TRBV19 to TRBJ1-6; tentative D call: TRBD1 (5 bases). The CDR3 totals 14 residues. Germline lookup yields CDR1 LNHDA and CDR2 SQIVND (reference sequence). V was pared by 5 bases and J by 5 bases, with 10 bases between. The complete variable domain, with remaining parts taken from reference TRBV19 and TRBJ1-6, reads DGGITQSPKYLFRKEGQNVTLSCEQNLNHDAMYWYRQDPGQGLRLIYYSQIVNDFQKGDIAEGYSVSREKKESFPLTVTSAQKNPTAFYLCASSGGRDNSPLHFGNGTRLTVT.